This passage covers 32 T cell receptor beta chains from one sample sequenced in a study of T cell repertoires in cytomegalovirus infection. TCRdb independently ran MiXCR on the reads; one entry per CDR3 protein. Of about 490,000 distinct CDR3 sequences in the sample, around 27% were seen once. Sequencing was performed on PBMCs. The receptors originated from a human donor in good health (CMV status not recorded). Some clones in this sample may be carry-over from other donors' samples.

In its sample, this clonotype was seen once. This CDR3 is CASSHRLAGRLETQYF. The CDR3 DNA is TGTGCCAGCAGCCACAGACTAGCGGGACGCCTAGAGACCCAGTACTTC. The rearrangement uses TRBV14 and TRBJ2-5; 11 nucleotides match TRBD2. The CDR3 is made up of 16 amino acids. Germline CDR1 is SGHDN and CDR2 is FVKESK. The ends lost 3 bases at V and 4 bases at J; junction bases unmatched: 7.

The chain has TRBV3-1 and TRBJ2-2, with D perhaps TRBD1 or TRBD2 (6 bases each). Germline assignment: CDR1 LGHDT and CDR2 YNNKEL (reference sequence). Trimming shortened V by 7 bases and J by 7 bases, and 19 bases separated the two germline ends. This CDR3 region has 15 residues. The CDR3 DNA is TGTGCCAGCACCCCCGTAGGGGGGACGGGCGGGGAGCTGTTTTTT. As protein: CASTPVGGTGGELFF.

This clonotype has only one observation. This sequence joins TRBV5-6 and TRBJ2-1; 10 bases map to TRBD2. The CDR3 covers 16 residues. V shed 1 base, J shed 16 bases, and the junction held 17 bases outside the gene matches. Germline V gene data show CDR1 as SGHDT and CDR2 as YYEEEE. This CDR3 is CASSLSRTNLAGDGFF. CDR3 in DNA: TGTGCCAGCAGCTTGAGTCGTACAAATCTAGCGGGAGATGGTTTCTTC.

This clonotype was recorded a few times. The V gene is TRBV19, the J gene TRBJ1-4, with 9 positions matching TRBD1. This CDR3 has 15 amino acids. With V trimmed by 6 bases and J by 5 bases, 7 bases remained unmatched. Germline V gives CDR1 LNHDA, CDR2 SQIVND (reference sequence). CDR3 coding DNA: TGTGCCAGTAGCAGGCCGGGACAGGGAAATGAAAAACTGTTTTTT. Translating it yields CASSRPGQGNEKLFF.

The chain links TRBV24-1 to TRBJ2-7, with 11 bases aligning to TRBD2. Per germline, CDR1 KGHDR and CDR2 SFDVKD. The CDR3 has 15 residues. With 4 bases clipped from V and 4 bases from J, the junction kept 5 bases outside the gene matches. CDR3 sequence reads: CATSDGTSGFYEQYF. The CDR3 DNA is TGTGCCACCAGTGACGGGACTAGCGGATTTTACGAGCAGTACTTC.

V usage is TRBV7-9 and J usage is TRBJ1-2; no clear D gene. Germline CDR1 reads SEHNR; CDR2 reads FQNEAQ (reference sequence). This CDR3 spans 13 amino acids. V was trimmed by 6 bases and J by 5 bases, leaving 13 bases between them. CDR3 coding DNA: TGTGCCAGCAGTTCGTCTCTTTTTTATGGCTACACCTTC. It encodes CASSSSLFYGYTF. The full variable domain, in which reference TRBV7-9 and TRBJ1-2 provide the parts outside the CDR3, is DTGVSQNPRHKITKRGQNVTFRCDPISEHNRLYWYRQTLGQGPEFLTYFQNEAQLEKSRLLSDRFSAERPKGSFSTLEIQRTEQGDSAMYLCASSSSLFYGYTFGSGTRLTVV.

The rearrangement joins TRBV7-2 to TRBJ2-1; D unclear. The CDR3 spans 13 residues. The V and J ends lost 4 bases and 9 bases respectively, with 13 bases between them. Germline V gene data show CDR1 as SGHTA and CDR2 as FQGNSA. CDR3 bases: TGTGCCAGCAGCTCTGGTTCTCGGGTTGAGCAGTTCTTC. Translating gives CASSSGSRVEQFF. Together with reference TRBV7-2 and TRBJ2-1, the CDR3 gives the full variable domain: GAGVSQSPSNKVTEKGKDVELRCDPISGHTALYWYRQSLGQGLEFLIYFQGNSAPDKSGLPSDRFSAERTGGSVSTLTIQRTQQEDSAVYLCASSSGSRVEQFFGPGTRLTVL.

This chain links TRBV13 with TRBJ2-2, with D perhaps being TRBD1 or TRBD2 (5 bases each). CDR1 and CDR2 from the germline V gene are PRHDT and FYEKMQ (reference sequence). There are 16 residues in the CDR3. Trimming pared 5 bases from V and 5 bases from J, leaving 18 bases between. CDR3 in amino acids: CASSRNPGTPTGELFF. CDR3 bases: TGTGCCAGCAGCAGAAACCCCGGGACGCCAACCGGGGAGCTGTTTTTT.

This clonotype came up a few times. CDR3 bases: TGCAGTGCACACACTAGCGGCTCCTACAATGAGCAGTTCTTC. Translation gives CSAHTSGSYNEQFF. This chain joins TRBV20-1 and TRBJ2-1; 8 bases align to TRBD2. J lost 0 bases, V lost 6 bases, and 4 bases had no gene match. The CDR3 totals 14 residues. From germline, CDR1 is DFQATT and CDR2 SNEGSKA (reference sequence).

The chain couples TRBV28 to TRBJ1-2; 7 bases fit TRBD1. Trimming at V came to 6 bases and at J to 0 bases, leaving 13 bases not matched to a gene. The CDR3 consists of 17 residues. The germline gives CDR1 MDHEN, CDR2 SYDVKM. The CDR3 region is CASRKFRDSPTNYGYTF. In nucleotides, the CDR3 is TGTGCCAGCAGGAAATTCCGGGACAGTCCTACTAACTATGGCTACACCTTC.

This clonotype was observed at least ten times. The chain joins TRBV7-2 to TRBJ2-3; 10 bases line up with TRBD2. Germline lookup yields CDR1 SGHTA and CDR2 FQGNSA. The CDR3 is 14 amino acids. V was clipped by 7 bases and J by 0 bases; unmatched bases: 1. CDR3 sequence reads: CASIAGGSTDTQYF. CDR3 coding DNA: TGTGCCAGCATAGCGGGGGGTAGCACAGATACGCAGTATTTT.

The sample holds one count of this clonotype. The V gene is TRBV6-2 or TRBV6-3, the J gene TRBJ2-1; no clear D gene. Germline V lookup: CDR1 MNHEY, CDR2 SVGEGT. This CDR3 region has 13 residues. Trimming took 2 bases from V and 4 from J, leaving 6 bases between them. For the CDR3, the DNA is TGTGCCAGCAGTTACGTGAGGTACAATGAGCAGTTCTTC. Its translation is CASSYVRYNEQFF.

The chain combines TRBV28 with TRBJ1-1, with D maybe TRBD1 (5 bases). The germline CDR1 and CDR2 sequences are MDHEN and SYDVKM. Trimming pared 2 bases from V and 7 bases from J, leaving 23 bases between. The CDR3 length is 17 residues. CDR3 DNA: TGTGCCAGCAGTTTAAGTCCCGGGACTCAGCCGGGGGTTGAAGCTTTCTTT. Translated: CASSLSPGTQPGVEAFF.

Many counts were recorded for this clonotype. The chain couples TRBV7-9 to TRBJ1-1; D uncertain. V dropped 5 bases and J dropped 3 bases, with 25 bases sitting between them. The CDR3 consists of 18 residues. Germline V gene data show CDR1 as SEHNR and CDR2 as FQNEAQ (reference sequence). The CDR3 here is CASSHTKTTFEVDTEAFF. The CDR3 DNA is TGTGCCAGCAGCCACACCAAGACAACGTTTGAGGTGGACACTGAAGCTTTCTTT.

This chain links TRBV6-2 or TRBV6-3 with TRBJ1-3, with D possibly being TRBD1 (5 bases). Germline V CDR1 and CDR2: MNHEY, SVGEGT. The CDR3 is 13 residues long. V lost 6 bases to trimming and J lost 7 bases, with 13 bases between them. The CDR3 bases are TGTGCCAGCAGCGGGGCCGGAGGCAACACCATATATTTT. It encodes CASSGAGGNTIYF.

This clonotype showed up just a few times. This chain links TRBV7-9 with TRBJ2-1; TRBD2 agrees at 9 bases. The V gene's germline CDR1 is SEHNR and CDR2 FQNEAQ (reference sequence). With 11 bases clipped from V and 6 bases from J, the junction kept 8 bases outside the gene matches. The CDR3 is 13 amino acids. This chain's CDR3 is CAGGWREGNEQFF. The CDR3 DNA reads TGTGCCGGAGGCTGGCGGGAGGGCAATGAGCAGTTCTTC. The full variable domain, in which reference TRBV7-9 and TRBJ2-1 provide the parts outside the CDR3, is DTGVSQNPRHKITKRGQNVTFRCDPISEHNRLYWYRQTLGQGPEFLTYFQNEAQLEKSRLLSDRFSAERPKGSFSTLEIQRTEQGDSAMYLCAGGWREGNEQFFGPGTRLTVL.

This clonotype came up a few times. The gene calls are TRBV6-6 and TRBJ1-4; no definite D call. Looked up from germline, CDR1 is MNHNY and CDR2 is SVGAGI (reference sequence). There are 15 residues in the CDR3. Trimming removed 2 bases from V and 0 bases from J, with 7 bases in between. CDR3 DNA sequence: TGTGCCAGCAGTTACCAGTCAGCAACTAATGAAAAACTGTTTTTT. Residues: CASSYQSATNEKLFF.

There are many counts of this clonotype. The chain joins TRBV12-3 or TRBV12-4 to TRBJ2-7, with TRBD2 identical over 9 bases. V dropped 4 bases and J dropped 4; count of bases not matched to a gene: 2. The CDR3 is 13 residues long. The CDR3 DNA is TGTGCCAGCAGTTATAGCGGGAGTTACGAGCAGTACGTC. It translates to CASSYSGSYEQYV.

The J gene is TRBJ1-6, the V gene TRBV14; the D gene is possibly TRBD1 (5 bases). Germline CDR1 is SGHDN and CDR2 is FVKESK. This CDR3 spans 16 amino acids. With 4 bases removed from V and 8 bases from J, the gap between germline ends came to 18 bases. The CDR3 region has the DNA TGTGCCAGCAGCCGCCGGTTTGGGACCGTATATTCACCCCTCCACTTT. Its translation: CASSRRFGTVYSPLHF. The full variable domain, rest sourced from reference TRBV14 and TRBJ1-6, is EAGVTQFPSHSVIEKGQTVTLRCDPISGHDNLYWYRRVMGKEIKFLLHFVKESKQDESGMPNNRFLAERTGGTYSTLKVQPAELEDSGVYFCASSRRFGTVYSPLHFGNGTRLTVT.

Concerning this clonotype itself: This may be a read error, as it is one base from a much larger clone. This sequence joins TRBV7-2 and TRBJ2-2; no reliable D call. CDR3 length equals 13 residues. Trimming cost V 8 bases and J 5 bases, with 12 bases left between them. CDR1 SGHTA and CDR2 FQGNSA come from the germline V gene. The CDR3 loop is CASCPRETGELFF. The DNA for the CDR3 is TGTGCCAGCTGTCCTCGTGAGACCGGGGAGCTGTTTTTT.

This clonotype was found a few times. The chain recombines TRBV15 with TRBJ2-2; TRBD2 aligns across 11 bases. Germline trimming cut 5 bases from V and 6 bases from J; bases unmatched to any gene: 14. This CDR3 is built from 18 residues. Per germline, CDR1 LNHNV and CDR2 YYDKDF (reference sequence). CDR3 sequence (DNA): TGTGCCACCAGCGGCGGGACGGCTAGCGGGAGGTCGTCCGGGGAGCTGTTTTTT. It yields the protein CATSGGTASGRSSGELFF. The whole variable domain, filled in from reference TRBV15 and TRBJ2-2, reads DAMVIQNPRYQVTQFGKPVTLSCSQTLNHNVMYWYQQKSSQAPKLLFHYYDKDFNNEADTPDNFQSRRPNTSFCFLDIRSPGLGDTAMYLCATSGGTASGRSSGELFFGEGSRLTVL.

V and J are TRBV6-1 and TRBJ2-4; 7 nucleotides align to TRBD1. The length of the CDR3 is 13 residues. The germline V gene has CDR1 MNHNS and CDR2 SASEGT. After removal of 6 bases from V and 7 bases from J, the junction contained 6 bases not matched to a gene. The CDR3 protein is CASRLRGNNIQYF. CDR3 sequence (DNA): TGTGCCAGCAGACTCAGGGGGAACAACATTCAGTACTTC.

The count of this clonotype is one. DNA of the CDR3: TGCAGCGTTGAAGGCCGAATTCGTGAGCAGTTCTTC. It translates to CSVEGRIREQFF. This rearrangement joins TRBV29-1 to TRBJ2-1, with unresolved D. Germline-derived CDR1 and CDR2 are SQVTM and ANQGSEA. The V end lost 1 base, the J end lost 9 bases, and 10 bases lay between the germline ends. The CDR3 contains 12 residues.

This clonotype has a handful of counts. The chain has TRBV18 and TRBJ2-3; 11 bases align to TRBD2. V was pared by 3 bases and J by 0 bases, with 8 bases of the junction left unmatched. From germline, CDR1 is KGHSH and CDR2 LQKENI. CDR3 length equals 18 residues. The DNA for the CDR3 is TGTGCCAGCTCACCCTTAGCGGGAGGGCCTCCTAGCACAGATACGCAGTATTTT. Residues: CASSPLAGGPPSTDTQYF.

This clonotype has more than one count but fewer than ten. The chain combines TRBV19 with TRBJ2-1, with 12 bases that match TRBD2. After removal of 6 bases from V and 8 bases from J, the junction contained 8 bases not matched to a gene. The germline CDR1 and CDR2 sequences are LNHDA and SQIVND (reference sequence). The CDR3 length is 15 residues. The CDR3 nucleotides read TGTGCCAGTAGCCTAGCGGGAGGGCCTAAGTATGAGCAGTTCTTC. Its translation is CASSLAGGPKYEQFF.

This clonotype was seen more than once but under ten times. The CDR3 protein is CSVRMTEQFF. The CDR3 region has the DNA TGCAGCGTTCGGATGACGGAGCAGTTCTTC. This chain links TRBV29-1 with TRBJ2-1; D is unresolved. The V gene's germline CDR1 is SQVTM and CDR2 ANQGSEA. The CDR3 runs to 10 residues. V dropped 5 bases and J dropped 10 bases, with 9 bases sitting between them.

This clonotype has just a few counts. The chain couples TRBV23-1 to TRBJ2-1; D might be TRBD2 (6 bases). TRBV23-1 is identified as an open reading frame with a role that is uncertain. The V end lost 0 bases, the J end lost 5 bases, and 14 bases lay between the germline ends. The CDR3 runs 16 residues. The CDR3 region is CASSQSQLARHNEQFF. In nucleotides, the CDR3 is TGCGCCAGCAGTCAATCTCAACTAGCTAGACACAATGAGCAGTTCTTC.

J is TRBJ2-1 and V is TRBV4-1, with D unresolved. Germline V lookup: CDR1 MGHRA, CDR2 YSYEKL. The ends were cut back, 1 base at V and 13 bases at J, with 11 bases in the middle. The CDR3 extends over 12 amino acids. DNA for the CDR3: TGCGCCAGCAGCCAAGGGGGTAGCCGTCAGTTCTTC. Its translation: CASSQGGSRQFF.

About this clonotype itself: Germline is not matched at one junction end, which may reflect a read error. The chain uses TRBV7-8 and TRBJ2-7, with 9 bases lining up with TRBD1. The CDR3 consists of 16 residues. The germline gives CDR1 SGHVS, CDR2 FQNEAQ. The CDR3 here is CASSQVFPGQGSVFGF. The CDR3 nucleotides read TGTGCCAGCAGCCAAGTCTTTCCGGGACAGGGTTCGGTATTTGGCTTC.

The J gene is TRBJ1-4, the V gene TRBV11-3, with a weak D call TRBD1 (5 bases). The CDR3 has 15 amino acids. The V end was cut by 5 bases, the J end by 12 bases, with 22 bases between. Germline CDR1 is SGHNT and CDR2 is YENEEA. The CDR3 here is CASSPPQGAYRELFF. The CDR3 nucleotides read TGTGCCAGCAGCCCCCCTCAGGGTGCATATCGGGAACTGTTTTTT. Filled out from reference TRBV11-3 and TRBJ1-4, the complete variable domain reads EAGVVQSPRYKIIEKKQPVAFWCNPISGHNTLYWYLQNLGQGPELLIRYENEEAVDDSQLPKDRFSAERLKGVDSTLKIQPAELGDSAVYLCASSPPQGAYRELFFGSGTQLSVL.

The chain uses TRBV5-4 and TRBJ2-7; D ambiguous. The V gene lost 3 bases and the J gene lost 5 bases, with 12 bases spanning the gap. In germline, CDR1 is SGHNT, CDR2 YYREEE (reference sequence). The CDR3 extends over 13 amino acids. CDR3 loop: CASSSPSSDEQYF. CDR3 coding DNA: TGTGCCAGCAGCTCCCCCTCGTCGGACGAGCAGTACTTC.

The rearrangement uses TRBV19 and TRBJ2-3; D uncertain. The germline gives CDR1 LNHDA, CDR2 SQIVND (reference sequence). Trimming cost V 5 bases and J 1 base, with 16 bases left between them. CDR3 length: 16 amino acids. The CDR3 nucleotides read TGTGCCAGTAGTCTGCTGGTCCCTTACGGCACAGATACGCAGTATTTT. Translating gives CASSLLVPYGTDTQYF.